A selection of T cell receptor beta chains follows, all from one sample in a study of blood T cell repertoires in COVID-19. Assay used: immunoSEQ multiplex PCR; TCRdb lists only in-frame clones, some missing. The sample carries around 230,000 clones, around 86% recorded once. Sequencing used peripheral blood. Source of these receptors: a man aged 45-65 years with COVID-19, enrolled during active disease. Each CDR3 is given with its conserved first and last residue. Fields, in order: D gene, J gene, V gene, clone size, CDR3 protein, CDR3 DNA. The D gene is left open where the match is weak. Rows give clone size only sometimes, using once, few, many, or a class for an expanded clone.

TRBD1 | TRBJ1-4 | TRBV28 | NA | CASRPRAGGYEKLFF | TGTGCCAGCAGACCTCGGGCAGGGGGCTATGAAAAACTGTTTTTT
TRBD2 | TRBJ2-1 | TRBV19 | NA | CASSIFTSGSYNEQFF | TGTGCCAGTAGTATATTTACTAGCGGGAGTTACAATGAGCAGTTCTTC
TRBD2 | TRBJ2-1 | TRBV20-1 | NA | CSARASGEQFF | TGCAGTGCTAGGGCTAGCGGTGAGCAGTTCTTC
TRBD2 | TRBJ2-7 | TRBV28 | once | CASSSLARGGEQYF | TGTGCCAGCAGTTCCCTAGCGCGGGGGGGCGAGCAGTACTTC
TRBD1 | TRBJ2-7 | TRBV9 | NA | CASSVDGTGIYEQYF | TGTGCCAGCAGCGTAGACGGGACAGGGATCTACGAGCAGTACTTC
NA | TRBJ1-1 | TRBV11-1 | few | CASSSPDNWTEAFF | TGTGCCAGCAGCTCCCCAGATAATTGGACTGAAGCTTTCTTT
TRBD2 | TRBJ2-5 | TRBV29-1 | NA | CSVEDLGGGTETQYF | TGCAGCGTTGAAGATCTGGGCGGGGGGACGGAGACCCAGTACTTC
TRBD2 | TRBJ2-1 | TRBV29-1 | NA | CSVEGLASGEQFF | TGCAGCGTTGAAGGACTAGCGAGCGGTGAGCAGTTCTTC
TRBD1 | TRBJ1-5 | TRBV5-6 | NA | CASSRGQGVQPQHF | TGTGCCAGCAGCAGGGGACAGGGGGTTCAGCCCCAGCATTTT
TRBD1 | TRBJ1-2 | TRBV6-6 | NA | CASSYGTGVGYTF | TGTGCCAGCAGTTACGGGACAGGGGTTGGCTACACCTTC
NA | TRBJ1-1 | TRBV28 | once | CAIGPRGVAFF | TGTGCCATAGGCCCGCGCGGCGTAGCTTTCTTT
TRBD1 | TRBJ1-1 | TRBV7-9 | NA | CASSLAGTGGWDTEAFF | TGTGCCAGCAGTTTAGCAGGGACAGGGGGCTGGGACACTGAAGCTTTCTTT
NA | TRBJ1-1 | TRBV28 | NA | CASSTSGGGTEAFF | TGTGCCAGCTCTACTTCCGGGGGAGGCACTGAAGCTTTCTTT
NA | TRBJ2-3 | TRBV3-1/TRBV3-2 | NA | CASSPSTDTQYF | TGTGCCAGCAGCCCGAGCACAGATACGCAGTATTTT
TRBD2 | TRBJ2-7 | TRBV27 | NA | CASSSGLAGKTRYEQYF | TGTGCCAGCAGTTCCGGACTAGCGGGTAAAACTCGGTACGAGCAGTACTTC
TRBD1 | TRBJ1-1 | TRBV27 | once | CASSPATGVGTEAFF | TGTGCCAGCAGTCCCGCGACAGGGGTAGGGACTGAAGCTTTCTTT
NA | TRBJ2-2 | TRBV5-4 | few | CASRRDTGELFF | TGTGCCAGCAGACGGGACACCGGGGAGCTGTTTTTT
TRBD1 | TRBJ1-2 | TRBV7-9 | NA | CASSLGGWGQSKTDGYTF | TGTGCCAGCAGCTTAGGGGGCTGGGGACAGTCCAAAACAGATGGCTACACCTTC
TRBD2 | TRBJ2-5 | TRBV5-4 | NA | CASSPTGLAGEETQYF | TGTGCCAGCAGCCCAACGGGACTAGCGGGAGAGGAGACCCAGTACTTC
NA | TRBJ2-3 | TRBV15 | NA | CATRLGQNTDTQYF | TGTGCCACCAGACTGGGACAAAACACAGATACGCAGTATTTT
TRBD1 | TRBJ2-6 | TRBV5-6 | NA | CASSLGQGASGANVLTF | TGTGCCAGCAGCTTGGGTCAGGGGGCATCTGGGGCCAACGTCCTGACTTTC
TRBD2 | TRBJ2-1 | TRBV5-1 | NA | CASSRLAGYNEQFF | TGCGCCAGCAGCAGACTAGCGGGATACAATGAGCAGTTCTTC
TRBD1 | TRBJ2-3 | TRBV5-1 | once | CASHRGQGDTQYF | TGCGCCAGCCACAGGGGGCAGGGAGATACGCAGTATTTT
NA | TRBJ2-5 | TRBV7-3 | NA | CASSPRVGETQYF | TGTGCCAGCAGCCCCAGGGTTGGGGAGACCCAGTACTTC
NA | TRBJ1-2 | TRBV27 | NA | CASSWQGGYGYTF | TGTGCCAGCAGTTGGCAGGGCGGCTATGGCTACACCTTC
NA | TRBJ2-1 | TRBV24-1 | NA | CATSDAKAGSYNEQFF | TGTGCCACCAGTGACGCCAAAGCGGGCTCCTACAATGAGCAGTTCTTC
NA | TRBJ1-5 | TRBV19 | NA | CATKTDSSNQPQHF | TGTGCCACCAAGACGGACAGTAGCAATCAGCCCCAGCATTTT
TRBD2 | TRBJ2-7 | TRBV18 | NA | CASSPGLAGEEQYF | TGTGCCAGCTCACCCGGACTAGCGGGAGAGGAGCAGTACTTC
TRBD1 | TRBJ1-1 | TRBV5-1 | NA | CASSRQGASDTEAFF | TGCGCCAGCAGCAGACAGGGGGCGAGCGACACTGAAGCTTTCTTT
TRBD1 | TRBJ1-2 | TRBV15 | NA | CATSSPGRGWDGYTF | TGTGCCACCAGCAGCCCGGGCAGGGGGTGGGATGGCTACACCTTC
NA | TRBJ1-6 | TRBV19 | NA | CASTEPRGGGSPLHF | TGTGCCAGTACCGAGCCCCGGGGGGGCGGTTCACCCCTCCACTTT
TRBD1 | TRBJ1-2 | TRBV6-5 | NA | CASRSRQGQGGYTF | TGTGCCAGCAGATCTCGACAGGGACAGGGTGGCTACACCTTC
TRBD1 | TRBJ1-6 | TRBV7-2 | NA | CASSLVGQGPINSPLHF | TGTGCCAGCAGCTTAGTCGGACAGGGCCCTATTAATTCACCCCTCCACTTT
NA | TRBJ2-3 | TRBV10-3 | NA | CAISGEGGYTDTQYF | TGTGCCATCAGTGGGGAGGGGGGATACACAGATACGCAGTATTTT
NA | TRBJ2-5 | TRBV9 | NA | CASSARGFQETQYF | TGTGCCAGCAGCGCTCGGGGGTTCCAAGAGACCCAGTACTTC
TRBD1 | TRBJ1-5 | TRBV19 | NA | CASTKTGDQPQHF | TGTGCCAGTACTAAGACAGGGGACCAGCCCCAGCATTTT
TRBD1 | TRBJ1-4 | TRBV30 | NA | CAWRRGGSANEKLFF | TGTGCCTGGAGAAGAGGGGGCTCGGCTAATGAAAAACTGTTTTTT
NA | TRBJ1-1 | TRBV21-1 | once | CASSELPQGANTEAFF | TGTGCCAGCAGCGAACTCCCACAGGGGGCGAACACTGAAGCTTTCTTT
TRBD1 | TRBJ2-3 | TRBV7-9 | NA | CASGPGGRTDTQYF | TGTGCCAGCGGGCCAGGGGGACGCACAGATACGCAGTATTTT
TRBD1 | TRBJ1-1 | TRBV24-1 | NA | CATADRGGTEAFF | TGTGCCACTGCGGACAGGGGCGGCACTGAAGCTTTCTTT
TRBD2 | TRBJ2-2 | TRBV27 | few | CASRTGLRNTGELFF | TGTGCCAGCAGAACGGGACTACGTAACACCGGGGAGCTGTTTTTT
TRBD1 | TRBJ2-1 | TRBV6-4 | once | CASSIGTEYYNEQFF | TGTGCCAGCAGTATCGGGACAGAGTACTACAATGAGCAGTTCTTC
NA | TRBJ2-7 | TRBV7-2 | NA | CASSTLASSYEQYF | TGTGCCAGCAGCACTCTAGCGAGCTCCTACGAGCAGTACTTC
NA | TRBJ1-6 | TRBV19 | NA | CASSIGLQNSPLHF | TGTGCCAGTAGTATCGGTCTACAGAATTCACCCCTCCACTTT
TRBD2 | TRBJ2-1 | TRBV6-4 | many | CASSTSGGATNEQFF | TGTGCCAGCAGTACTAGCGGGGGGGCTACAAATGAGCAGTTCTTC
NA | TRBJ2-5 | TRBV10-3 | NA | CAISSRGDQETQYF | TGTGCCATCAGTAGCAGGGGCGACCAAGAGACCCAGTACTTC